This T cell receptor beta chain comes out of a study of T cell responses to AZD1222 COVID-19 vaccine. Findings of the study overall: Spike-wide coverage was observed for vaccine-associated CD4 TCRs, with dominant responses at 160-218 and 743-854. Females made up more of the donors, who were largely white British, and clonal diversity may have come out too low.

Data came from immunoSEQ multiplex PCR; TCRdb stores just in-frame clones and leaves some out. Among approximately 150,000 clones, approximately 94% were seen once, and the ten largest hold 4% to 5.5%. Germline V gives CDR1 GTSNPN, CDR2 SVGIG (reference sequence). Between the trimmed V and J ends, which lost 2 bases and 11 bases, there was a span of 12 bases. The CDR3 is made up of 11 amino acids. Worth noting for this clone: Its antigen is still unknown.

This chain joins TRBV30 and TRBJ1-1, with D hard to call. The source material was peripheral blood, sampled on day 0 of AZD1222 vaccination. The receptor was isolated from an adult in good health. The CDR3 loop is CAWSTGPAAFF. CDR3 nucleotides: TGTGCCTGGAGTACCGGGCCAGCGGCTTTCTTT.